The T cell receptor (beta chain) under discussion was sequenced for a study of CD8 T cells in ankylosing spondylitis. Study findings and constraints: Ankylosing spondylitis blood appeared to be characterized by a TCR beta motif of under ten highly homologous variants. Significant enrichment of disease-linked clones was reportedly seen in matched ankylosing spondylitis synovial fluid.

This clonotype has a count of ten or more. Its specificity is not known. A single record per CDR3 protein comes from TCRdb applying MiXCR to the 5' RACE reads. The sample gives roughly 46,000 distinct CDR3 sequences, about 4.2% of which show up once; 4% is in the top ten. The V end lost 0 bases, the J end lost 5 bases, and 11 bases lay between the germline ends. CDR1 SGDLS and CDR2 YYNGEE come from the germline V gene. There are 14 residues in the CDR3. The receptor comes from a female donor with ankylosing spondylitis or in good health (not recorded which). Sequenced material: blood, either unsorted or a sorted T cell fraction (not recorded which). The chain couples TRBV9 to TRBJ1-2; D not certain. The CDR3 nucleotides are TGTGCCAGCAGCGTAGACGTAGGGCCTTATGGCTACACCTTC. This codes for CASSVDVGPYGYTF.